This T cell receptor delta chain was sequenced in a study of delta chains in infants with herpesvirus infections. Reverse transcription of PBMC RNA used primers specific for the gamma and delta chains. TCRdb re-analyzed the RT-PCR reads via CATT. There are roughly 1,300 delta-chain clones in the sample; 30% to 40% occur only once, and about 22% lies in the top ten. Unmatched junction bases numbered 10, after V lost 2 bases and J lost 0 bases. The CDR3 consists of 18 residues. Germline CDR1 is TSWWSYY and CDR2 is QGS. This clone is deemed medium-sized. V is TRDV1 and J is TRDJ1, with TRDD3 matching over 9 bases. The sequence came from a human donor who was a Ugandan infant, either HIV-exposed or HIV-unexposed (not recorded which). The starting material was peripheral blood, obtained at time point 2 of longitudinal follow-up. The DNA for the CDR3 is TGTGCTCTTGGGGAAAAAGGTGAAGGGGATACGAACACCGATAAACTCATCTTT. It is translated as CALGEKGEGDTNTDKLIF.